These 20 T cell receptor beta chains were all obtained from the same sample, sequenced in a study of cytomegalovirus exposure and HLA in healthy donors. The PCR was carried out with 60 Vbeta primers and 13 Jbeta primers. Data came from immunoSEQ multiplex PCR; TCRdb stores just in-frame clones and leaves some out. The data contain 230,000 or so clones, 80% to 95% of them singletons. The source material was PBMCs. These receptors originate from a girl aged 2 to 10 in good health and CMV-seronegative.

This rearrangement joins TRBV19 to TRBJ2-1, with TRBD2 identical over 7 bases. V trimming: 9 bases; J trimming: 10 bases; junction bases outside the gene matches: 9. The V gene's germline CDR1 is LNHDA and CDR2 SQIVND (reference sequence). This CDR3 comprises 12 residues. The CDR3 region is CASGREGREQFF. DNA for the CDR3: TGTGCCAGCGGAAGGGAGGGTCGAGAGCAGTTCTTC.

The V call is TRBV7-9, the J call TRBJ2-7; no clear D. CDR1 and CDR2 (germline): SEHNR, FQNEAQ (reference sequence). V was cut by 5 bases and J by 0 bases, with 8 bases left in between. The CDR3 contains 13 residues. DNA for the CDR3: TGTGCCAGCAGCCTGTTGGCCTCCTACGAGCAGTACTTC. Translated, it gives CASSLLASYEQYF.

J is TRBJ1-2 and V is TRBV30; 9 nucleotides agree with TRBD1. This CDR3 is 13 amino acids long. In germline, CDR1 is GTSNPN, CDR2 SVGIG (reference sequence). Trimming cost V 2 bases and J 7 bases; bases outside gene matches: 5. Written as DNA, the CDR3 is TGTGCCTGGAGTATGGGACAGGGTCTTGGCTACACCTTC. Translating gives CAWSMGQGLGYTF.

The rearrangement joins TRBV28 to TRBJ1-4; D possibly corresponds to TRBD1 (5 bases). CDR3 size: 13 residues. Germline V gives CDR1 MDHEN, CDR2 SYDVKM. With 6 bases removed from V and 8 bases from J, the gap between germline ends came to 13 bases. The CDR3, as DNA: TGTGCCAGCAGCAGGGCCAGCGGGGAAAAACTGTTTTTT. Translation gives CASSRASGEKLFF.

The V call is TRBV6-1, the J call TRBJ2-1; the match to TRBD2 covers 10 bases. V gave up 7 bases and J gave up 2 bases; unmatched junction bases: 5. CDR3 length equals 15 residues. Looked up from germline, CDR1 is MNHNS and CDR2 is SASEGT. The CDR3 region is CASNPSGRTYNEQFF. The DNA of the CDR3 is TGTGCCAGCAACCCTAGCGGGAGAACCTACAATGAGCAGTTCTTC.

Comment on this clone: This specimen includes other DNA sequences encoding the same CDR3. The chain couples TRBV7-9 to TRBJ1-2; 9 positions match TRBD1. CDR3 length: 13 amino acids. Germline V gene data show CDR1 as SEHNR and CDR2 as FQNEAQ (reference sequence). V was pared by 5 bases and J by 8 bases, with 6 bases of the junction left unmatched. The CDR3 reads CASSHGTGSGYTF. The CDR3 nucleotides read TGTGCCAGCAGCCACGGGACAGGGAGCGGCTACACCTTC.

The count of this clone is one. The chain links TRBV27 to TRBJ1-5, with D perhaps TRBD1 (6 bases). This CDR3 is 18 amino acids long. V was shortened by 5 bases and J by 0 bases, with 20 bases between the two germline ends. CDR1 MNHEY and CDR2 SMNVEV come from the germline V gene (reference sequence). The chain's CDR3 is CASSPWRGGAYSNQPQHF. As DNA, the CDR3 is TGTGCCAGCAGTCCATGGAGGGGGGGAGCCTATAGCAATCAGCCCCAGCATTTT.

The V gene is TRBV7-6, the J gene TRBJ2-7; perhaps TRBD1 as D (6 bases). This CDR3 has 14 residues. The V and J ends lost 1 base and 4 bases respectively, with 11 bases between them. Germline CDR1 is SGHVS and CDR2 is FNYEAQ. The CDR3 DNA reads TGTGCCAGCAGCTTAGAAAGGCAGGGGTACGAGCAGTACTTC. This codes for CASSLERQGYEQYF.

The chain recombines TRBV19 with TRBJ1-5; D may be TRBD1 (6 bases). This CDR3 region has 18 residues. Germline V gene data show CDR1 as LNHDA and CDR2 as SQIVND (reference sequence). V dropped 5 bases and J dropped 0 bases, with 20 bases sitting between them. CDR3 residues: CASSPPGGAPYSNQPQHF. DNA for the CDR3: TGTGCCAGTAGTCCCCCGGGGGGCGCCCCTTATAGCAATCAGCCCCAGCATTTT. Based on the CDR3 plus reference TRBV19 and TRBJ1-5, the full variable domain is DGGITQSPKYLFRKEGQNVTLSCEQNLNHDAMYWYRQDPGQGLRLIYYSQIVNDFQKGDIAEGYSVSREKKESFPLTVTSAQKNPTAFYLCASSPPGGAPYSNQPQHFGDGTRLSIL.

For this clone: The sample has other DNA sequences that encode this CDR3 too. The chain combines TRBV29-1 with TRBJ2-1; no firm D call. Per the germline V gene, CDR1 is SQVTM and CDR2 is ANQGSEA. The ends were cut back, 3 bases at V and 3 bases at J, with 6 bases in the middle. CDR3 length equals 12 residues. CDR3 sequence reads: CSVEPSYNEQFF. The CDR3 coding sequence is TGCAGCGTTGAGCCGAGCTACAATGAGCAGTTCTTC.

This clone appeared once. Its ends do not fully match the called genes, so a read error is possible. This chain uses TRBV7-9 with TRBJ2-7; unclear D gene. There are 12 residues in the CDR3. CDR1 is SEHNR, CDR2 FQNEAQ, per germline (reference sequence). The CDR3 here is CSSSEYLDEQYF. Here the CDR3 DNA reads TGTTCCAGCAGCGAATATCTAGACGAGCAGTACTTC.

This chain joins TRBV5-1 and TRBJ2-1, with 9 nucleotides matching TRBD2. This CDR3 has 15 amino acids. Germline CDR1 SGHRS, CDR2 YFSETQ. With 3 bases clipped from V and 4 bases from J, the junction kept 5 bases outside the gene matches. For the CDR3, the DNA is TGCGCCAGCAGCTCCCGGACTAGCGTTTACAATGAGCAGTTCTTC. This codes for CASSSRTSVYNEQFF.

V usage is TRBV29-1 and J usage is TRBJ2-7; TRBD2 matches at 12 bases. Germline V lookup: CDR1 SQVTM, CDR2 ANQGSEA. V lost 4 bases, J lost 2 bases, and 3 bases stayed unmatched. This CDR3 region has 14 residues. The CDR3 protein is CSVASSGGAYEQYF. The CDR3 nucleotides are TGCAGCGTTGCTTCTAGCGGGGGGGCCTACGAGCAGTACTTC.

The chain's CDR3 is CASSLFERAGSPLHF. As DNA, the CDR3 is TGTGCCAGCAGTTTATTTGAGAGGGCCGGTTCACCCCTCCACTTT. The rearrangement uses TRBV28 and TRBJ1-6; D not certain. V dropped 1 base and J dropped 9 bases, with 13 bases sitting between them. The V gene's germline CDR1 is MDHEN and CDR2 SYDVKM. The CDR3 is made up of 15 amino acids.

Turning to this clone: The conserved phenylalanine or tryptophan is not found at the CDR3 terminus, so this likely reflects a read error. V gene TRBV7-8 combines with J gene TRBJ2-7, with 7 positions matching TRBD1. The CDR3 is 14 amino acids. V gave up 5 bases and J gave up 4 bases; unmatched junction bases: 8. Germline CDR1 and CDR2: SGHVS and FQNEAQ. In DNA form, the CDR3 reads TGTGCCAGCAGCCCATTGGGCAGGGGGTACGAGCAGTACCTC. This translates into CASSPLGRGYEQYL.

The chain joins TRBV6-6 to TRBJ2-7; TRBD1 matches 7 bases. Losses at the gene ends were 5 bases for V and 5 bases for J; bases not matched to a gene: 15. CDR3 length: 16 amino acids. Per germline, CDR1 MNHNY and CDR2 SVGAGI (reference sequence). The CDR3 spells CASSGPARGRVHEQYF. The CDR3 DNA reads as TGTGCCAGCAGTGGGCCCGCGAGGGGGCGCGTTCACGAGCAGTACTTC.

The chain has TRBV20-1 and TRBJ2-5; TRBD2 aligns across 8 bases. The V and J ends lost 6 bases and 5 bases, in that order; junction bases with no gene match: 2. The germline CDR1 and CDR2 sequences are DFQATT and SNEGSKA (reference sequence). The CDR3 is 11 amino acids. The CDR3 reads CSARLAETQYF. The CDR3, as DNA: TGCAGTGCCAGACTAGCGGAGACCCAGTACTTC.

The rearrangement joins TRBV25-1 to TRBJ1-4; D is ambiguous. Trimming removed 3 bases from V and 8 bases from J, with 13 bases in between. The CDR3 is 14 residues long. The germline CDR1 and CDR2 sequences are MGHDK and SYGVNS. CDR3 sequence (DNA): TGTGCCAGCAGTGAGGGAGGGATTCGAGAAAAACTGTTTTTT. It encodes CASSEGGIREKLFF.

V usage is TRBV6-4 and J usage is TRBJ1-2, with D uncertain. With 5 bases removed from V and 6 bases from J, the gap between germline ends came to 13 bases. This CDR3 has 13 residues. CDR1 is MRHNA, CDR2 SNTAGT, per germline. CDR3 DNA sequence: TGTGCCAGCAGTCACGAGGGTTTGGATGGCTACACCTTC. Its protein is CASSHEGLDGYTF.

In nucleotides, the CDR3 is TGTGCCAGCCGGTTCGGACTCGGCTCTGGGGCCAACGTCCTGACTTTC. It translates to CASRFGLGSGANVLTF. The chain joins TRBV28 to TRBJ2-6; a possible D gene is TRBD2 (5 bases). Germline-derived CDR1 and CDR2 are MDHEN and SYDVKM. The CDR3 is 16 residues long. V lost 8 bases and J 0 bases, leaving 14 bases between the germline ends.